This TCR beta chain was sequenced during a study of blood T cells in healthy people across ages. The junction had 7 bases not matched to a gene; V was cut back by 0 bases and J by 0 bases. The length of the CDR3 is 18 residues. Germline CDR1 is SGDLS and CDR2 is YYNGEE. Combining a sample-barcoded 5' primer with a J-beta primer mix, a second PCR ran for about 7 to 12 cycles. Through a template-switch adaptor with 12 random nucleotides, each cDNA molecule received a tag. All samples gave at least 2.5 million CDR3-containing paired-end reads. TCRdb re-analysed the 5' RACE reads in MiXCR, keeping a single row per CDR3 protein. This table holds roughly 700,000 distinct CDR3 sequences, around half found once.

V is TRBV9 and J is TRBJ2-1; 9 bases fit TRBD2. The sample comprised blood. The sequence was collected from a woman in her fifties or sixties in good health. The CDR3: CASSVEWSTSGSYNEQFF. DNA for the CDR3: TGTGCCAGCAGCGTAGAGTGGTCGACTAGCGGCTCCTACAATGAGCAGTTCTTC.